This T cell receptor (beta chain) was documented in a study of cytomegalovirus exposure and HLA in healthy donors. To note about this clone: Its target is unknown.

The CDR3 has 14 amino acids. V lost 10 bases, J lost 0 bases, and 13 bases lay in between. From germline, CDR1 is LNHDA and CDR2 SQIVND (reference sequence). General observations from the study: In a later analysis, TCR association rates varied by HLA locus: DRB1 most, HLA-C fewest.

Primers: 60 Vbeta forward and 13 Jbeta reverse. The data were produced by immunoSEQ multiplex PCR, yet TCRdb's version contains in-frame clones alone and is incomplete. The data contain about 95,000 clones, around 86% of them singletons. Specimen: PBMCs. The V call is TRBV19, the J call TRBJ2-1, with D possibly being TRBD1 (5 bases). The clonotype was recovered from a woman aged 70 to 79 in good health and CMV-seropositive. The CDR3 sequence: CATRAQGSYNEQFF. The CDR3 region has the DNA TGTGCCACCCGAGCCCAGGGCTCCTACAATGAGCAGTTCTTC.